The 21 T cell receptor beta chains reported below all come from one sample, sequenced in a study of blood T cell repertoires in COVID-19. The repertoire was sequenced with immunoSEQ multiplex PCR; TCRdb's copy has only in-frame clones and lacks some. The sample holds 100,000 to 150,000 clones, approximately 86% seen once. The sequencing sample was made of peripheral blood. Receptor source: a woman in her 70s with COVID-19, enrolled during active disease.

The chain is built from TRBV2 and TRBJ2-1; weak D call: TRBD1 (6 bases). Germline lookup yields CDR1 SNHLY and CDR2 FYNNEI. The CDR3 length is 14 residues. The V and J ends lost 10 bases and 9 bases respectively, with 22 bases between them. CDR3 in DNA: TGTGCCAAACGTAAAGGTCAGGGGAAGGGTGAGCAGTTCTTC. Encoded protein: CAKRKGQGKGEQFF.

The chain combines TRBV5-1 with TRBJ1-6; the match to TRBD1 covers 7 bases. This CDR3 comprises 17 residues. The J segment lost 7 bases and the V segment lost 0 bases, leaving 10 bases of the junction unmatched. Germline V gene lookup returns CDR1 SGHRS and CDR2 YFSETQ. Here the CDR3 reads CASSLGSGRGNNSPLHF. The DNA of the CDR3 is TGCGCCAGCAGCTTGGGGTCAGGCAGGGGGAACAATTCACCCCTCCACTTT.

The chain is built from TRBV5-1 and TRBJ1-1, with D perhaps matching TRBD1 (6 bases). CDR3 size: 14 residues. The germline V gene has CDR1 SGHRS and CDR2 YFSETQ. The V gene lost 4 bases and the J gene lost 6 bases, with 16 bases spanning the gap. The CDR3 here is CASSRTQGSAEAFF. CDR3 sequence (DNA): TGCGCCAGCAGCAGAACACAGGGAAGCGCTGAAGCTTTCTTT.

The chain recombines TRBV6-5 with TRBJ1-2; D is possibly TRBD1 (6 bases). Trimming cost V 6 bases and J 5 bases, with 16 bases left between them. This CDR3 is built from 14 residues. Germline loops: CDR1 MNHEY, CDR2 SVGAGI. The CDR3 bases are TGTGCCAGCAGCCCCATTTCAGGGGTGTATGGCTACACCTTC. Protein: CASSPISGVYGYTF.

The chain joins TRBV14 to TRBJ1-1; tentative D call: TRBD1 (6 bases). This CDR3 region has 15 residues. Germline V lookup: CDR1 SGHDN, CDR2 FVKESK. The ends were cut back, 1 base at V and 2 bases at J, with 11 bases in the middle. For the CDR3, the DNA is TGTGCCAGCAGCCAAGTAGGGGGTGGAAACACTGAAGCTTTCTTT. Protein product: CASSQVGGGNTEAFF.

The V call is TRBV3-1 (or the pseudogene TRBV3-2), the J call TRBJ1-4; D perhaps matches TRBD1 (5 bases). Per germline, CDR1 LGHDT and CDR2 YNNKEL (reference sequence). This CDR3 is 16 amino acids long. The V end lost 3 bases, the J end lost 3 bases, and 14 bases lay between the germline ends. The CDR3 bases are TGTGCCAGCAGCCAGGGGGGGACCGTCTCTAATGAAAAACTGTTTTTT. It yields the protein CASSQGGTVSNEKLFF.

The chain has TRBV3-1 (or the pseudogene TRBV3-2) and TRBJ1-2; 7 positions match TRBD1. The CDR3 spans 15 residues. The trim removed 0 bases at V and 5 bases at J, leaving 6 bases unmatched. Germline CDR1 is LGHDT and CDR2 is YNNKEL (reference sequence). CDR3 sequence (DNA): TGTGCCAGCAGCCAAGATTCCGACAGGGTTTATGGCTACACCTTC. Its protein product is CASSQDSDRVYGYTF.

The V call is TRBV2, the J call TRBJ1-4, with D possibly being TRBD1 (6 bases). The germline gives CDR1 SNHLY, CDR2 FYNNEI. This CDR3 contains 15 residues. Deletions cut 3 bases from V and 2 bases from J, with 10 bases between. CDR3 coding DNA: TGTGCCAGCAGTGAGAAGACAGGTACTAATGAAAAACTGTTTTTT. This translates into CASSEKTGTNEKLFF.

The chain is built from TRBV10-1 and TRBJ1-1; TRBD1 matches 7 bases. Germline V gene data show CDR1 as WNHNN and CDR2 as SYGVQD (reference sequence). V lost 10 bases, J lost 1 base, and 9 bases stayed unmatched. The CDR3 is 14 residues long. CDR3 protein: CATKPGTANTEAFF. The DNA for the CDR3 is TGCGCCACCAAACCTGGGACAGCGAACACTGAAGCTTTCTTT.

This clone turned up a few times. The CDR3 bases are TGTGCCAGAACACGCGTAACGCGACTGAATCAGCCCCAGCATTTT. Amino acid sequence: CARTRVTRLNQPQHF. V gene TRBV9 combines with J gene TRBJ1-5; D not resolved. In germline, CDR1 is SGDLS, CDR2 YYNGEE. The CDR3 consists of 15 residues. Trimming took off 8 bases at V and 4 bases at J, with 19 bases between the two ends.

This clone occurred once. V and J are TRBV9 and TRBJ1-1; possible D gene TRBD1, 6 bases. CDR1 and CDR2 (germline): SGDLS, YYNGEE. This CDR3 contains 14 residues. V was clipped by 6 bases and J by 6 bases, with 18 bases between them. CDR3 DNA: TGTGCCAGCACCCCACAGGGTATTGGCCCTGAAGCTTTCTTT. Its translation is CASTPQGIGPEAFF.

This CDR3 reads CASSPKIMRTSGGGADTQYF. CDR3 coding DNA: TGTGCCAGCTCACCAAAGATTATGCGGACTAGCGGGGGAGGGGCAGATACGCAGTATTTT. This chain uses TRBV18 with TRBJ2-3, with 13 bases aligning to TRBD2. CDR3 length: 20 residues. Germline CDR1 reads KGHSH; CDR2 reads LQKENI. The ends lost 2 bases at V and 4 bases at J; junction bases unmatched: 15.

CDR3 nucleotide sequence: TGCAGCGTAGCGGGGGGGGAAGATACGCAGTATTTT. Residues: CSVAGGEDTQYF. The chain recombines TRBV29-1 with TRBJ2-3; 10 bases align to TRBD2. Trimming cost V 6 bases and J 5 bases; bases outside gene matches: 2. This CDR3 is 12 amino acids long. CDR1 is SQVTM, CDR2 ANQGSEA, per germline.

The rearrangement uses TRBV7-2 and TRBJ2-3; 8 nucleotides match TRBD2. The germline gives CDR1 SGHTA, CDR2 FQGNSA. This CDR3 has 17 amino acids. Trimming took 0 bases from V and 0 from J; bases not matched to a gene: 5. The CDR3 sequence is CASSLAFRGGSTDTQYF. DNA of the CDR3: TGTGCCAGCAGCTTAGCGTTCCGGGGGGGTAGCACAGATACGCAGTATTTT.

This rearrangement joins TRBV27 to TRBJ1-2; 8 bases are shared with TRBD1. The CDR3 covers 15 residues. Germline-derived CDR1 and CDR2 are MNHEY and SMNVEV (reference sequence). The junction had 8 bases not matched to a gene; V was cut back by 5 bases and J by 3 bases. CDR3 protein: CASSITSDRDYGYTF. DNA of the CDR3: TGTGCCAGCAGTATAACCTCGGACAGGGACTATGGCTACACCTTC.

The chain uses TRBV7-9 and TRBJ1-1; TRBD1 aligns across 8 bases. The CDR3 runs 13 residues. CDR1 is SEHNR and CDR2 is FQNEAQ in the germline V gene (reference sequence). V trimming: 6 bases; J trimming: 7 bases; junction bases outside the gene matches: 7. The DNA of the CDR3 is TGTGCCAGCAGACCGACAGGGGAGGGTGAAGCTTTCTTT. Protein sequence: CASRPTGEGEAFF.

This sequence joins TRBV5-1 and TRBJ1-6, with a tentative D call TRBD1 (6 bases). The CDR3 runs 15 residues. V was pared by 2 bases and J by 3 bases, with 9 bases between. Per the germline V gene, CDR1 is SGHRS and CDR2 is YFSETQ. This CDR3 is CASSLQGDYNSPLHF. In DNA, the CDR3 is TGCGCCAGCAGCTTACAGGGCGACTATAATTCACCCCTCCACTTT.

The chain employs TRBV20-1 and TRBJ2-3; the match to TRBD2 covers 10 bases. Trimming at V came to 3 bases and at J to 4 bases, leaving 7 bases not matched to a gene. CDR3 size: 15 residues. Germline V CDR1 and CDR2: DFQATT, SNEGSKA (reference sequence). CDR3 residues: CSASWGLATPDTQYF. CDR3 nucleotide sequence: TGCAGTGCTAGTTGGGGACTAGCGACCCCAGATACGCAGTATTTT.

The rearrangement uses TRBV28 and TRBJ2-5, with D possibly matching TRBD2 (6 bases). V was clipped by 6 bases and J by 4 bases, with 21 bases between them. This CDR3 comprises 16 residues. Germline assignment: CDR1 MDHEN and CDR2 SYDVKM. The CDR3 DNA reads as TGTGCCAGCAGATTGGGTCGCGGGCGGGATGGAGAGACCCAGTACTTC. As protein: CASRLGRGRDGETQYF. The full variable domain, in which reference TRBV28 and TRBJ2-5 provide the parts outside the CDR3, is DVKVTQSSRYLVKRTGEKVFLECVQDMDHENMFWYRQDPGLGLRLIYFSYDVKMKEKGDIPEGYSVSREKKERFSLILESASTNQTSMYLCASRLGRGRDGETQYFGPGTRLLVL.

V is TRBV6-4 and J is TRBJ2-2, with 9 bases identical to TRBD2. V gave up 0 bases and J gave up 3 bases; unmatched junction bases: 2. This CDR3 is built from 16 residues. Germline loops: CDR1 MRHNA, CDR2 SNTAGT. The CDR3 DNA is TGTGCCAGCAGTGACTCGCGGGGGGGCCACACCGGGGAGCTGTTTTTT. It translates to CASSDSRGGHTGELFF.

This clone was observed a handful of times. This rearrangement joins TRBV7-8 to TRBJ2-5, with D uncertain. The V end was cut by 5 bases, the J end by 4 bases, with 11 bases between. Germline V gene lookup returns CDR1 SGHVS and CDR2 FQNEAQ. The CDR3 spans 13 residues. The CDR3 sequence is CASSPNSGETQYF. The CDR3 bases are TGTGCCAGCAGCCCTAATTCGGGAGAGACCCAGTACTTC.